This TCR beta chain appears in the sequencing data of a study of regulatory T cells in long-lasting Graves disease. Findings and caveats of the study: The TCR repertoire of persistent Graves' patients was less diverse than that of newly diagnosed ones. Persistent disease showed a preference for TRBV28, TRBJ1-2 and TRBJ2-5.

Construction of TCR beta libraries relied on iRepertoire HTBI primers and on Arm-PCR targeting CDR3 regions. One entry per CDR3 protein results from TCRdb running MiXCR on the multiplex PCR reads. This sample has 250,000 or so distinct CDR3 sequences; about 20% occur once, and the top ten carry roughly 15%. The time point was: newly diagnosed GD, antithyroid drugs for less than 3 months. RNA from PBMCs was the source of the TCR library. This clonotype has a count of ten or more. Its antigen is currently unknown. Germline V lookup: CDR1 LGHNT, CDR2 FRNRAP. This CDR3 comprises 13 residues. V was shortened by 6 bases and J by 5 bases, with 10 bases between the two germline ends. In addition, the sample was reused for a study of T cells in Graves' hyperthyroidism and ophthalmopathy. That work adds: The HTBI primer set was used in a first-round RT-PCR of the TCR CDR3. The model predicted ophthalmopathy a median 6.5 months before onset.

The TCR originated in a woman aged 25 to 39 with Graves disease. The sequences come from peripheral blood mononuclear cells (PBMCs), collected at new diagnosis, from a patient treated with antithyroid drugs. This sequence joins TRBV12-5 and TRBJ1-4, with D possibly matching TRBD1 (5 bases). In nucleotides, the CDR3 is TGTGCTAGTGGGGACATGAGGAATGAAAAACTGTTTTTT. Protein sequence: CASGDMRNEKLFF.